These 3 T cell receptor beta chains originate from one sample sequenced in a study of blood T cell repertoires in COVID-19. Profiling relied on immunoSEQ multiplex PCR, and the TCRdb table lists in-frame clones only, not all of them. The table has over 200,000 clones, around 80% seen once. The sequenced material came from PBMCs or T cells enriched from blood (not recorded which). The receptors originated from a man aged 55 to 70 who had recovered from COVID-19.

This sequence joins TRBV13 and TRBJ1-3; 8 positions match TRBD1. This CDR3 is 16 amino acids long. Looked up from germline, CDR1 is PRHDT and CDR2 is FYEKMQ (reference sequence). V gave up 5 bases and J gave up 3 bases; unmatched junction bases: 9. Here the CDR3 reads CASSPRQGLSGNTIYF. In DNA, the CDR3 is TGTGCCAGCAGCCCGCGACAGGGGTTGAGTGGAAACACCATATATTTT.

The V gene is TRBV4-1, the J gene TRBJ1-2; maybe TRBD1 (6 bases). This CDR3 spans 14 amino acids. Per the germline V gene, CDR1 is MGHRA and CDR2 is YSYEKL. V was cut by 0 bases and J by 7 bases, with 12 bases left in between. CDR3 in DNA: TGCGCCAGCAGCCAAGATCCAGGGGTTGGTGGCTACACCTTC. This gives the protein CASSQDPGVGGYTF.

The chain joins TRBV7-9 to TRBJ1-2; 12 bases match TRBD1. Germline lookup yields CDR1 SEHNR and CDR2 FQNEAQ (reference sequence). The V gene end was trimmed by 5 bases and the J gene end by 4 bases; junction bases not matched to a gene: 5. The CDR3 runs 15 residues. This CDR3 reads CASSTGTGGGYGYTF. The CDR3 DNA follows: TGTGCCAGCAGCACCGGGACAGGGGGCGGCTATGGCTACACCTTC.